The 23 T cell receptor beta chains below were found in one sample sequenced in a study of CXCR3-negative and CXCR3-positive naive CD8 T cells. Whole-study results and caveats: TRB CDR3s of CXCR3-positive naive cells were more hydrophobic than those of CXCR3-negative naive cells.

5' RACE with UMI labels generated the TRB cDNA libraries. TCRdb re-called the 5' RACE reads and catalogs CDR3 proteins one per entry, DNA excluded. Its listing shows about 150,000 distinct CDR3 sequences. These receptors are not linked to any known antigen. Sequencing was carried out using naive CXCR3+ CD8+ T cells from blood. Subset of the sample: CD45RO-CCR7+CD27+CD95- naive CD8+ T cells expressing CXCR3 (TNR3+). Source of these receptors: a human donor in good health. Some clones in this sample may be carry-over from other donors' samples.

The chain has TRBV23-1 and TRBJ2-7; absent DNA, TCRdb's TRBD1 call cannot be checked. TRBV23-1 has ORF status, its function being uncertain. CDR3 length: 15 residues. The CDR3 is CASSRGQEQIYEQYF.

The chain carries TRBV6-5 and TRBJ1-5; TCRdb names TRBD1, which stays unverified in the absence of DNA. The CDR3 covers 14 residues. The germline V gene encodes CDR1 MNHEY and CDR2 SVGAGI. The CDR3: CASSMYRGNQPQHF.

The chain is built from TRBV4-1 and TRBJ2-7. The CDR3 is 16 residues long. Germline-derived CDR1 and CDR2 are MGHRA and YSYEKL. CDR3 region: CASSQDAFSDPLEQYF.

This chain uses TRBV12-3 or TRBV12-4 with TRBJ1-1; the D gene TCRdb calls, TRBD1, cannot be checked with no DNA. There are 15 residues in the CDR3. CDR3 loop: CASSHSAGTVIEAFF.

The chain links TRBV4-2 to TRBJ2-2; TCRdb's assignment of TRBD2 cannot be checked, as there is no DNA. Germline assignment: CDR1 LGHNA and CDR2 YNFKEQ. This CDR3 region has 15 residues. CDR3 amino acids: CASSTGLAGPGELFF.

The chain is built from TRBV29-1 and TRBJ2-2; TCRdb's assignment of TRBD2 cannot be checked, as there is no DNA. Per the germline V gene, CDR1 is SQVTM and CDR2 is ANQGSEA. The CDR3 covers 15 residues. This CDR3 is CSVESPGPRTGELFF.

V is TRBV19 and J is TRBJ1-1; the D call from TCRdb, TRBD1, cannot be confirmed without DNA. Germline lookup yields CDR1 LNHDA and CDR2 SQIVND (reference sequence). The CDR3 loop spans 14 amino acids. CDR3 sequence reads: CASSYGQGRTEAFF.

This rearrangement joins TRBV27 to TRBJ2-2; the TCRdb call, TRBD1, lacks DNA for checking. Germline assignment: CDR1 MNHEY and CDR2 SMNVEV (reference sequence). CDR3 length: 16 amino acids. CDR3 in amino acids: CASSLSHRGQTGELFF.

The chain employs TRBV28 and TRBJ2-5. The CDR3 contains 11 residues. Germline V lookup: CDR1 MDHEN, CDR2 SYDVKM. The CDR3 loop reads CASSFDGTQYF.

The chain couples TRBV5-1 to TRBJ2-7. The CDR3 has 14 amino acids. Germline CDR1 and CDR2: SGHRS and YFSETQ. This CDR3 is CASSTSGGGNEQYF.

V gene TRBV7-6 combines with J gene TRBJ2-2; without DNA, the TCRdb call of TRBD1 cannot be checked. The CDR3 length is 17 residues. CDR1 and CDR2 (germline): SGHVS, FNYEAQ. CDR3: CASSLNTGQGVTGELFF.

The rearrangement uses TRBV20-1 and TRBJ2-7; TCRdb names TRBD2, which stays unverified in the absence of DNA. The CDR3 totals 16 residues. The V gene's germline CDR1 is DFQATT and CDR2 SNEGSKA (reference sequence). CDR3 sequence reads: CSARDGEGDTSYEQYF.

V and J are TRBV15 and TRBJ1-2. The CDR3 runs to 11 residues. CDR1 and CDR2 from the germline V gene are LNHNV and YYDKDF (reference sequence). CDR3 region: CATTGGYGYTF. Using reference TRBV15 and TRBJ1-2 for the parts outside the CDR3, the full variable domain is DAMVIQNPRYQVTQFGKPVTLSCSQTLNHNVMYWYQQKSSQAPKLLFHYYDKDFNNEADTPDNFQSRRPNTSFCFLDIRSPGLGDTAMYLCATTGGYGYTFGSGTRLTVV.

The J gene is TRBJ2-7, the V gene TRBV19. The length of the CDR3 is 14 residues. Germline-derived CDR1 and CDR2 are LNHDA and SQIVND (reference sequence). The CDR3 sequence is CASSASTGAYEQYF. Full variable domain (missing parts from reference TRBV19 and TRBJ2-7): DGGITQSPKYLFRKEGQNVTLSCEQNLNHDAMYWYRQDPGQGLRLIYYSQIVNDFQKGDIAEGYSVSREKKESFPLTVTSAQKNPTAFYLCASSASTGAYEQYFGPGTRLTVT.

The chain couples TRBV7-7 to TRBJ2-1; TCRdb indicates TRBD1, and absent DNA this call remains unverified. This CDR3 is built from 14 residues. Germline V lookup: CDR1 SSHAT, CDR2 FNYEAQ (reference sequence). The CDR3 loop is CASSMGTGPNEQFF.

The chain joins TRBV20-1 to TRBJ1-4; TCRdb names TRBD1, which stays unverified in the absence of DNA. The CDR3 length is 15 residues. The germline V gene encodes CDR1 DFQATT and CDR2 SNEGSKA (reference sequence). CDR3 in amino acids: CSARLPGQVNEKLFF.

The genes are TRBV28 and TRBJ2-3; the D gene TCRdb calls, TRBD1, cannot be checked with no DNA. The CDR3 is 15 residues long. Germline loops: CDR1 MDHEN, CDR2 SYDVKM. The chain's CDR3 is CASSPRTGGTDTQYF.

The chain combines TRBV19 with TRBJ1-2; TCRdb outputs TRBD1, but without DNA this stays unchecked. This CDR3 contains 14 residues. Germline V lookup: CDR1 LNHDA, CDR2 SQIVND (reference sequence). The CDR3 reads CASSPGSSNYGYTF.

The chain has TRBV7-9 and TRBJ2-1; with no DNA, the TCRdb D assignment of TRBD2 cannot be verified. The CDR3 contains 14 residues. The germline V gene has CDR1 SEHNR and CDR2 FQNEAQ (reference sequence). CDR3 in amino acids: CASNWGLAGNEPFF.

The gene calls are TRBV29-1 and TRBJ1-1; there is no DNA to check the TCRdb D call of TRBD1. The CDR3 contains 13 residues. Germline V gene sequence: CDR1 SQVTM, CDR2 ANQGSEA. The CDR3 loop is CSVEKAADTEAFF.

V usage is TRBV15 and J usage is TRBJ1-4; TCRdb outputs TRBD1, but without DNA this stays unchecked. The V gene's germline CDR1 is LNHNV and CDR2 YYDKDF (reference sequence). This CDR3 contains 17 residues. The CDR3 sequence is CATSRETWTALNEKLFF.

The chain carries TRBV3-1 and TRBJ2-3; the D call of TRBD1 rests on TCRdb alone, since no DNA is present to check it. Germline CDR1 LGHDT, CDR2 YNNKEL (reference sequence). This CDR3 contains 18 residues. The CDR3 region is CASSRGARGIESTDTQYF.

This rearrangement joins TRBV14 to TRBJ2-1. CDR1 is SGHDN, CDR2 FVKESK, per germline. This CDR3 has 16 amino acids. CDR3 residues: CASSQVMITPNNEQFF.